These 18 T cell receptor beta chains were sequenced from one sample in a study of blood T cell repertoires in COVID-19. Libraries were prepared by immunoSEQ multiplex PCR; TCRdb keeps only in-frame clonotypes and omits some of them. The sample holds a few hundred thousand clones; less than 90% are singletons and the top ten take 3.1%. The source material was PBMCs or T cells enriched from blood (not recorded which). These TCRs come from a woman between 45 and 65 years old in a cohort exposed to, infected with or recovered from COVID-19 (not recorded which).

The chain has TRBV9 and TRBJ2-5, with 8 bases matching TRBD2. Germline V gene data show CDR1 as SGDLS and CDR2 as YYNGEE. The CDR3 sequence is 15 residues long. V shed 3 bases and J 0 bases; nucleotides not matched to a gene: 4. CDR3 DNA sequence: TGTGCCAGCAGCGCGGAGCGGGGGTACCAAGAGACCCAGTACTTC. It yields the protein CASSAERGYQETQYF.

The CDR3 protein is CASSLTPTGGVDEQYF. The CDR3 bases are TGCGCCAGCAGCTTGACCCCGACAGGGGGTGTCGACGAGCAGTACTTC. This chain links TRBV5-1 with TRBJ2-7; 9 bases match TRBD1. The CDR3 contains 16 residues. J gave up 5 bases and V 1 base, and 10 bases lay outside the gene matches. Germline V CDR1 and CDR2: SGHRS, YFSETQ.

The J gene is TRBJ1-2, the V gene TRBV15, with D possibly being TRBD1 (5 bases). The germline V gene encodes CDR1 LNHNV and CDR2 YYDKDF (reference sequence). There are 13 residues in the CDR3. Trimming cost V 5 bases and J 5 bases, with 12 bases left between them. The CDR3 loop reads CATSGIAGYGYTF. The DNA for the CDR3 is TGTGCCACCAGCGGAATTGCAGGGTATGGCTACACCTTC.

V gene TRBV4-2 combines with J gene TRBJ1-3; D gene unclear. Trimming cost V 1 base and J 0 bases, with 10 bases left between them. CDR1 and CDR2 from the germline V gene are LGHNA and YNFKEQ. The CDR3 has 16 residues. The CDR3 sequence: CASSQVGDFSGNTIYF. In DNA, the CDR3 is TGTGCCAGCAGCCAAGTCGGGGATTTCTCTGGAAACACCATATATTTT.

CDR3 sequence reads: CASSKQNQGTPIYF. Here the CDR3 DNA reads TGTGCCAGCAGCAAACAAAACCAGGGTACCCCCATATATTTT. The chain links TRBV9 to TRBJ1-3, with TRBD1 as a possible D gene (5 bases). This CDR3 region has 14 residues. CDR1 and CDR2 (germline): SGDLS, YYNGEE. Trimming removed 4 bases at V and 11 bases at J, with 19 bases between.

The V call is TRBV29-1, the J call TRBJ2-3; unclear D gene. V was shortened by 6 bases and J by 1 base, with 14 bases between the two germline ends. The CDR3 is made up of 14 amino acids. Germline V gene sequence: CDR1 SQVTM, CDR2 ANQGSEA. The CDR3 DNA follows: TGCAGCGTCCAAGGAGTTGTGGGCACAGATACGCAGTATTTT. It is translated as CSVQGVVGTDTQYF.

The rearrangement uses TRBV25-1 and TRBJ2-5; TRBD1 aligns across 9 bases. The CDR3 extends over 16 amino acids. The germline CDR1 and CDR2 sequences are MGHDK and SYGVNS. Germline trimming cut 2 bases from V and 0 bases from J; bases unmatched to any gene: 4. CDR3 amino acids: CASSEGTGSHQETQYF. The CDR3 DNA sequence: TGTGCCAGCAGTGAAGGGACAGGGTCCCACCAAGAGACCCAGTACTTC.

The chain employs TRBV5-4 and TRBJ1-6; TRBD1 agrees at 9 bases. Trimming at V came to 0 bases and at J to 6 bases, leaving 4 bases not matched to a gene. This CDR3 has 16 amino acids. The germline V gene encodes CDR1 SGHNT and CDR2 YYREEE (reference sequence). The CDR3 sequence: CASSLGTGALNSPLHF. The DNA of the CDR3 is TGTGCCAGCAGCTTGGGGACAGGGGCCCTTAATTCACCCCTCCACTTT.

The gene calls are TRBV3-1 (or the pseudogene TRBV3-2) and TRBJ1-3; D gene ambiguous. V lost 5 bases and J lost 0, with 11 bases in between. Germline assignment: CDR1 LGHDT and CDR2 YNNKEL (reference sequence). The CDR3 extends over 15 amino acids. The DNA of the CDR3 is TGTGCCAGCAGCTCCCACTCAAGCTCTGGAAACACCATATATTTT. It codes for CASSSHSSSGNTIYF.

Details on this clone: The limits of the CDR3 on the DNA are not certain, so only TCRdb's listed CDR3 is given. The CDR3 reads CASSTSGAGGPQKFF. The chain carries TRBV11-2 and TRBJ2-1; TRBD2 is the table's D call and was not checked against the DNA. CDR1 and CDR2 (germline): SGHAT, FQNNGV. The CDR3 contains 15 residues when both ends are counted.

The rearrangement links TRBV29-1 to TRBJ2-6; no reliable D call. This CDR3 contains 16 residues. V lost 4 bases and J 0 bases, leaving 13 bases between the germline ends. The germline CDR1 and CDR2 sequences are SQVTM and ANQGSEA. For the CDR3, the DNA is TGCAGCGTTGTGACACCTTTTCCCTCTGGGGCCAACGTCCTGACTTTC. Amino acid sequence: CSVVTPFPSGANVLTF.

The genes are TRBV2 and TRBJ1-5, with 7 bases aligning to TRBD1. CDR1 and CDR2 (germline): SNHLY, FYNNEI. CDR3 length: 13 amino acids. The ends lost 7 bases at V and 6 bases at J; junction bases unmatched: 6. In DNA, the CDR3 is TGTGCCAGCAAACTGACAGGGACTCAGCCCCAGCATTTT. This gives the protein CASKLTGTQPQHF.

V gene TRBV11-2 combines with J gene TRBJ2-3; possibly TRBD2 for D (6 bases). Per germline, CDR1 SGHAT and CDR2 FQNNGV. V dropped 2 bases and J dropped 2 bases, with 8 bases sitting between them. CDR3 length: 14 residues. CDR3 DNA sequence: TGTGCCAGCAGCTTATGGGGGGACACAGATACGCAGTATTTT. It is translated as CASSLWGDTDTQYF.

The chain couples TRBV7-8 to TRBJ2-7, with 9 bases identical to TRBD2. The V gene's germline CDR1 is SGHVS and CDR2 FQNEAQ. V was pared by 5 bases and J by 0 bases, with 2 bases of the junction left unmatched. This CDR3 region has 14 residues. The CDR3 loop reads CASSQRGDSYEQYF. The CDR3 nucleotides are TGTGCCAGCAGCCAGCGGGGGGACTCCTACGAGCAGTACTTC.

V usage is TRBV5-4 and J usage is TRBJ2-1, with 12 bases that match TRBD2. The length of the CDR3 is 14 residues. Germline-derived CDR1 and CDR2 are SGHNT and YYREEE (reference sequence). V lost 0 bases to trimming and J lost 13 bases; unmatched junction nucleotides: 5. Here the CDR3 reads CASSLGTSGVGQFF. In nucleotides, the CDR3 is TGTGCCAGCAGCTTGGGGACTAGCGGGGTCGGTCAGTTCTTC.

The V and J genes are TRBV18 and TRBJ2-5, with D possibly being TRBD1 (5 bases). Trimming took 6 bases from V and 0 from J, leaving 11 bases between them. The germline CDR1 and CDR2 sequences are KGHSH and LQKENI. The CDR3 sequence is 14 residues long. CDR3 DNA: TGTGCCAGCTCTCCGGACACATACCAAGAGACCCAGTACTTC. As protein: CASSPDTYQETQYF.

J is TRBJ1-1 and V is TRBV2, with D perhaps TRBD1 (6 bases). Germline loops: CDR1 SNHLY, CDR2 FYNNEI. Trimming pared 4 bases from V and 2 bases from J, leaving 8 bases between. The CDR3 runs 13 residues. For the CDR3, the DNA is TGTGCCAGCAGTGCTGGGACAAACACTGAAGCTTTCTTT. It specifies CASSAGTNTEAFF.

The chain combines TRBV3-1 (or the pseudogene TRBV3-2) with TRBJ1-2; TRBD1 aligns across 8 bases. CDR1 is LGHDT, CDR2 YNNKEL, per germline (reference sequence). Losses at the gene ends were 1 base for V and 5 bases for J; bases not matched to a gene: 6. This CDR3 spans 15 amino acids. Written as DNA, the CDR3 is TGTGCCAGCAGCCAAGCCGACAGGGGTCCTTATGGCTACACCTTC. Its translation: CASSQADRGPYGYTF.